This TCR beta chain comes out of a study of blood T cell repertoires in COVID-19. The repertoire was sequenced with immunoSEQ multiplex PCR; TCRdb's copy has only in-frame clones and lacks some. The data contain 330,000 or so clones, more than 85% of them singletons. Enrollees, roughly 18 to 89 years old, lived in about two dozen US areas. Clinical history as reported by participants underpinned cohort assignment. Trimming at V came to 3 bases and at J to 2 bases, leaving 8 bases not matched to a gene. Germline V CDR1 and CDR2: MGHRA, YSYEKL. This CDR3 has 16 residues. This clonotype was obtained from a young woman who had recovered from COVID-19. This chain joins TRBV4-1 and TRBJ2-7; TRBD1 aligns across 9 bases. Sample: PBMCs or T cells enriched from blood (not recorded which). The CDR3 sequence: CASSQKDGQGPYEQYF. The CDR3 DNA is TGCGCCAGCAGCCAGAAAGATGGACAGGGGCCCTACGAGCAGTACTTC.